This entry features one TCR beta chain sequence. This record belongs to a study of cytomegalovirus exposure and HLA in healthy donors. The CDR3 sequence is 12 residues long. J gave up 2 bases and V 6 bases, and 3 bases lay outside the gene matches. CDR1 is SQVTM and CDR2 is ANQGSEA in the germline V gene. The PCR made use of 60 Vbeta and 13 Jbeta primers. Clones were read by immunoSEQ multiplex PCR, and TCRdb kept only the in-frame ones, dropping some. Of more than 200,000 clones in the sample, about 74% were seen once. The sequence derives from a man aged 40-50 years in good health and CMV-seronegative. The source material was PBMCs. The rearrangement uses TRBV29-1 and TRBJ2-5, with 7 bases aligning to TRBD1. Here the CDR3 reads CSVLQGQETQYF. The CDR3 DNA follows: TGCAGCGTCCTACAGGGGCAAGAGACCCAGTACTTC.